The T cell receptor beta chain under discussion was sequenced for a study of T cell clonotyping in hematopoietic cell transplantation. Study-wide points: Few recipient clonotypes overlapped donors; over 95% were de novo at given depth.

Time point: recipient sample about 28 days before transplant, after cytoreduction. This clone appeared a few times. Its antigen is as yet unknown. Germline V gene sequence: CDR1 GTSNPN, CDR2 SVGIG (reference sequence). The CDR3 covers 13 residues. Between the trimmed V and J ends, which lost 8 bases and 6 bases, there was a span of 20 bases. The repertoire was sequenced with immunoSEQ multiplex PCR; TCRdb's copy has only in-frame clones and lacks some. The sample consists of 15,000 to 20,000 clones, 70% to 80% of them appearing once. The chain combines TRBV30 with TRBJ2-7; TRBD1 is a possible D gene (6 bases). The TCR sequence derives from a man aged 55-75 years with acute myeloid leukemia. Some clones in this sample may be carry-over from other donors' samples. The material was peripheral blood mononuclear cells, obtained before stem cell transplant. In nucleotides, the CDR3 is TGTGCCGGCCAAGGACAGTTTGGTTTCGAGCAGTACTTC. It encodes CAGQGQFGFEQYF.